Presented here are 5 T cell receptor beta chains from one specimen sequenced in a study of blood T cells in healthy people across ages. A second PCR of about 6 to 12 cycles used a sample-barcoded 5' primer and a J-beta primer mix. TCRdb ran MiXCR on the 5' RACE reads and lists one entry per CDR3 protein. Of roughly 1.9 million distinct CDR3 sequences in the sample, around 42% are singletons; the top ten hold under 30%. The specimen sequenced was blood. These receptors were obtained from a human donor in good health.

The chain employs TRBV6-5 and TRBJ2-3, with D possibly called TRBD1 or TRBD2 (5 bases each). CDR1 MNHEY and CDR2 SVGAGI come from the germline V gene. The CDR3 totals 16 residues. With 0 bases removed from V and 1 base from J, the gap between germline ends came to 11 bases. The CDR3 loop is CASSYSGPEGTDTQYF. The CDR3 DNA is TGTGCCAGCAGTTACTCGGGACCGGAAGGCACAGATACGCAGTATTTT.

To note about this clonotype: This may come from a read error, since a much larger clone is one base off. This chain joins TRBV29-1 and TRBJ2-1; D might be TRBD1 (7 bases). V shed 7 bases and J shed 10 bases, with 14 bases lying between them. The CDR3 totals 11 residues. Germline assignment: CDR1 SQVTM and CDR2 ANQGSEA. The CDR3 DNA reads as TGCAGCGGGGGGGACAGTTACGAGCAGTTCTTC. It encodes CSGGDSYEQFF.

This clonotype was observed a handful of times. The chain has TRBV15 and TRBJ1-5, with D possibly being TRBD1 (6 bases). The CDR3 extends over 15 amino acids. Between the trimmed V and J ends, which lost 7 bases and 5 bases, there was a span of 18 bases. Germline CDR1 and CDR2: LNHNV and YYDKDF (reference sequence). CDR3 amino acids: CATTKSTGRDQPQHF. The CDR3 bases are TGTGCCACCACCAAATCGACAGGACGAGATCAGCCCCAGCATTTT.

The genes are TRBV5-6 and TRBJ2-7, with D maybe TRBD1 (5 bases). The V gene's germline CDR1 is SGHDT and CDR2 YYEEEE. The CDR3 sequence is 17 residues long. V was shortened by 0 bases and J by 1 base, with 17 bases between the two germline ends. The CDR3, as DNA: TGTGCCAGCAGCTTGGGAGGCGACAGCGTGGGTTCCTACGAGCAGTACTTC. This codes for CASSLGGDSVGSYEQYF.

The rearrangement uses TRBV20-1 and TRBJ1-2, with no clear D. The CDR3 is 10 amino acids. Per germline, CDR1 DFQATT and CDR2 SNEGSKA (reference sequence). V lost 2 bases and J 6 bases, leaving 4 bases between the germline ends. The CDR3 protein is CSARNDGYTF. DNA of the CDR3: TGCAGTGCTAGAAACGATGGCTACACCTTC.